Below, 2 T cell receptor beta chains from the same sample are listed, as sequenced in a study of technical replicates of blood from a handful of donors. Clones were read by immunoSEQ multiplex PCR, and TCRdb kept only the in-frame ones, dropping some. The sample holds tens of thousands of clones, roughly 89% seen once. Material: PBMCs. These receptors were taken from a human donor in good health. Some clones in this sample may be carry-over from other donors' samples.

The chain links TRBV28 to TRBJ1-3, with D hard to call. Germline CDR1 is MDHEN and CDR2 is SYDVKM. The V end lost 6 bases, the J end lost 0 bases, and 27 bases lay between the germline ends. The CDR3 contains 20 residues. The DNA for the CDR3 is TGTGCCAGCAGCGTCGACTACCCGGGTCGGGCAGGCCGCTCTGGAAACACCATATATTTT. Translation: CASSVDYPGRAGRSGNTIYF.

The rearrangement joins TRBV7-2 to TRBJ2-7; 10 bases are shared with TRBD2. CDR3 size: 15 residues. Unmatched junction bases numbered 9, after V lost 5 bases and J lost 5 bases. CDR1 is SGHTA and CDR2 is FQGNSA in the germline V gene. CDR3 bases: TGTGCCAGCAGCCTGACTAGCGGGCCCACCCACGAGCAGTACTTC. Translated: CASSLTSGPTHEQYF.